Listed below are T cell receptor beta chains from one sample, sequenced in a study of shared clonotypes between healthy human individuals. Using immunoSEQ multiplex PCR, the repertoire was profiled, and TCRdb retains in-frame clones only, with some absent. The sample shows some 1.4 million clones, around 97% of them seen only once. The sequencing input was naive CD4+ T cells sorted from blood. Receptors originate from a man in his thirties or forties in good health. Both conserved end residues are part of each CDR3. The D gene is left open where the match is weak.

TRBJ2-1,TRBV10-3,.,CAISEAGQGRINEQFF
TRBJ2-7,TRBV6-6,TRBD1,CASRRQGATYEQYF
TRBJ1-2,TRBV6-6,TRBD1,CASSYSPSTTGKGYTF
TRBJ1-1,TRBV7-8,TRBD1,CASSSRTGNTEAFF
TRBJ1-5,TRBV18,.,CASSPTGMGGNQPQHF
TRBJ2-2,TRBV7-9,TRBD2,CASSLTGTSGMRELFF
TRBJ2-2,TRBV27,.,CASSLWGRTGELFF
TRBJ2-3,TRBV19,TRBD1,CASSRTGVQDTQYF
TRBJ1-4,TRBV5-1,.,CASSLRAVSRGGDEKLFF
TRBJ2-7,TRBV30,TRBD2,CAWSSSRTSGGYEQYF
TRBJ1-5,TRBV2,.,CASIRGNSNQPQHF
TRBJ2-7,TRBV5-1,.,CASSTDASSYEQYF
TRBJ2-1,TRBV11-3,.,CASSLTSYNEQFF
TRBJ2-1,TRBV27,TRBD2,CASSSRWTSGRNNEQFF
TRBJ2-2,TRBV29-1,.,CSVGEGWHTGELFF
TRBJ2-3,TRBV11-2,TRBD2,CASSLAGGTDTQYF
TRBJ1-5,TRBV2,.,CASNYIGSNQPQHF
TRBJ1-1,TRBV18,.,CASSPGGNRRSTEAFF
TRBJ2-7,TRBV14,.,CASSPRLRNYEQYF
TRBJ2-3,TRBV5-6,TRBD2,CASSRIFSGRGEDTQYF
TRBJ2-7,TRBV11-2,.,CASSLSRDVSSYEQYF
TRBJ2-3,TRBV5-1,.,CASRQPSWGPRTDTQYF
TRBJ2-4,TRBV7-2,.,CASSLDGGRQSNIQYF
TRBJ1-4,TRBV6-6,.,CASSFPGATNEKLFF
TRBJ2-5,TRBV7-9,.,CASSLDKLRETQYF